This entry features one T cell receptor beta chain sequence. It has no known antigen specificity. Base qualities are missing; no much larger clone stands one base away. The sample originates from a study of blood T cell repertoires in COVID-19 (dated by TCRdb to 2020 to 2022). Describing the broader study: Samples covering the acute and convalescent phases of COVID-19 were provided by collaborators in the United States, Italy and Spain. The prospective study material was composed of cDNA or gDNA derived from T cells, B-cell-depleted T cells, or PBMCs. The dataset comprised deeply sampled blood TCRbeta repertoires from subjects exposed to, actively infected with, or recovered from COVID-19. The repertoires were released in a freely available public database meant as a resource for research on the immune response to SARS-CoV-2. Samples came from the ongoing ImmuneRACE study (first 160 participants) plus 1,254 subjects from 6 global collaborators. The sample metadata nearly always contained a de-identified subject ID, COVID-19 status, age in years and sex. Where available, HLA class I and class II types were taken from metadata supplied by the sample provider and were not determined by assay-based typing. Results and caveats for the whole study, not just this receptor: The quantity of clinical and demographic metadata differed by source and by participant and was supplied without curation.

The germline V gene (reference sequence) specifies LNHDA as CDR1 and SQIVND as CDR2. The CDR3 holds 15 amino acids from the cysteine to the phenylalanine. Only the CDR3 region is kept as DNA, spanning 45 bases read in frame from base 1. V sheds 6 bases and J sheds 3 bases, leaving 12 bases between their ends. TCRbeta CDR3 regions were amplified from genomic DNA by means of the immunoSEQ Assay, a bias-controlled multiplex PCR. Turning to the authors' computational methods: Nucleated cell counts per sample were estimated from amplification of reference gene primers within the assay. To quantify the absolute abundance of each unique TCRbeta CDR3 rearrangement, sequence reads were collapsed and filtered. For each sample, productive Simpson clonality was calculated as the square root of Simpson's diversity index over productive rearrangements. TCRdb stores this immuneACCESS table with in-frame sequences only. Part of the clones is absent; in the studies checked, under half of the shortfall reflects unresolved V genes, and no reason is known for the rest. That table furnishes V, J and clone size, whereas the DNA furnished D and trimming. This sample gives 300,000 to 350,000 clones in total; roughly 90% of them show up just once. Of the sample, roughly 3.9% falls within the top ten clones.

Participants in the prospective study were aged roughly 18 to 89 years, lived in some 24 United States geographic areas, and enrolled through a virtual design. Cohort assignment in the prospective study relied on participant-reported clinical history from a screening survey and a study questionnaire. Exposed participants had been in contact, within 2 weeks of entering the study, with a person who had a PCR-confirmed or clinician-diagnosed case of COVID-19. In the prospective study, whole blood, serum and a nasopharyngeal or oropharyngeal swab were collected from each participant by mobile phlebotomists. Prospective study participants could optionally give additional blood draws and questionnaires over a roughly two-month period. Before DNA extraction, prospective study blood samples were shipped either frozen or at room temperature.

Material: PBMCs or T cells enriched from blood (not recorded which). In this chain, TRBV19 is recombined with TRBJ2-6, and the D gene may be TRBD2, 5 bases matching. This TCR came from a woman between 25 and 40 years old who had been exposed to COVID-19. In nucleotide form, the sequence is TGTGCCAGTAGAAACAGCGACTATGGGGCCAACGTCCTGACTTTC. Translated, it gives CASRNSDYGANVLTF.